The rows below give T cell receptor beta chains drawn from one sample of a study of T cell changes during pregnancy in multiple sclerosis. Generated by immunoSEQ multiplex PCR, the TCRdb table keeps only in-frame clones and is missing some. Found here are nearly 110,000 clones, about 90% of them singletons; the top ten hold around 1.6%. Specimen: peripheral blood, collected before pregnancy. The receptors were sampled from a female donor with multiple sclerosis, enrolled in a pregnancy study. CDR3s include the opening cysteine and the closing phenylalanine or tryptophan. A D gene is named only where the DNA matches it firmly. Clone size is not always given. Where it is, it says once, few, many or a class for expanded clones.

v_call	j_call	d_call	cdr3_length	clone_size	cdr3_aa	cdr3_nt
TRBV9	TRBJ1-6	TRBD1	15	NA	CASSARDSPNSPLHF	TGTGCCAGCAGCGCCCGGGACAGCCCAAATTCACCCCTCCACTTT
TRBV5-1	TRBJ1-2	TRBD1	16	once	CASSPGDRANYYGYTF	TGCGCCAGCAGCCCCGGGGACAGAGCTAATTATTATGGCTACACCTTC
TRBV18	TRBJ2-3	TRBD2	16	few	CASSPGLAGDTDTQYF	TGTGCCAGCTCACCAGGACTAGCGGGGGACACAGATACGCAGTATTTT
TRBV19	TRBJ1-5	TRBD1	16	NA	CASSTRDRDSNQPQHF	TGTGCCAGTAGTACCCGGGACAGGGATAGCAATCAGCCCCAGCATTTT
TRBV7-6	TRBJ2-7	TRBD2	14	NA	CASSLVTSGGEQYF	TGTGCCAGCAGCTTAGTTACTAGCGGGGGCGAGCAGTACTTC
TRBV27	TRBJ2-2	TRBD2	16	NA	CASRLFTSGSIGELFF	TGTGCCAGCAGACTTTTCACTAGCGGGAGTATCGGGGAGCTGTTTTTT
TRBV18	TRBJ2-3	NA	16	NA	CASSPPMAGHTDTQYF	TGTGCCAGCTCACCACCGATGGCGGGGCACACAGATACGCAGTATTTT
TRBV18	TRBJ1-3	TRBD1	16	NA	CASSPLDRGSGNTIYF	TGTGCCAGCTCACCCTTGGACAGGGGCTCTGGAAACACCATATATTTT
TRBV15	TRBJ2-7	TRBD2	16	NA	CATSRDLAGGRHEQYF	TGTGCCACCAGCAGAGACTTAGCGGGGGGTAGGCACGAGCAGTACTTC
TRBV28	TRBJ2-2	TRBD1	16	NA	CASSKYRTGGTGELFF	TGTGCCAGCTCAAAATACCGGACAGGGGGAACCGGGGAGCTGTTTTTT
TRBV28	TRBJ1-5	NA	15	NA	CASKLVQLSNQPQHF	TGTGCCAGCAAATTGGTACAGCTTAGCAATCAGCCCCAGCATTTT
TRBV2	TRBJ1-5	NA	16	NA	CASSKFTGIGDQPQHF	TGTGCCAGCAGTAAGTTCACAGGGATCGGGGATCAGCCCCAGCATTTT
TRBV5-8	TRBJ1-2	NA	11	NA	CASSFERGYTF	TGTGCCAGCAGCTTCGAACGGGGCTACACCTTC
TRBV5-4	TRBJ2-3	NA	16	NA	CASSKTGPPLPFAQYF	TGTGCCAGCAGCAAAACAGGACCCCCATTGCCTTTTGCGCAGTATTTT
TRBV7-3	TRBJ2-2	NA	14	NA	CASSLRGYTGELFF	TGTGCCAGCAGCTTACGCGGATACACCGGGGAGCTGTTTTTT
TRBV11-2	TRBJ1-4	NA	11	NA	CASSFYEKLFF	TGTGCCAGCAGCTTCTATGAAAAACTGTTTTTT
TRBV7-2	TRBJ2-2	TRBD2	15	NA	CASSLVASGTGELFF	TGTGCCAGCAGCTTAGTGGCTAGCGGGACCGGGGAGCTGTTTTTT
TRBV2	TRBJ1-6	NA	13	NA	CASSRGYNSPLHF	TGTGCCAGCAGTCGGGGGTATAATTCACCCCTCCACTTT
TRBV19	TRBJ1-2	TRBD1	14	NA	CASFGGQGEYGYTF	TGTGCCAGTTTCGGGGGACAGGGAGAGTATGGCTACACCTTC
TRBV6-5	TRBJ1-4	NA	15	NA	CASTDRQHFNEKLFF	TGTGCCAGCACCGATAGACAGCATTTTAATGAAAAACTGTTTTTT
TRBV18	TRBJ2-2	NA	15	few	CASSREGAATGELFF	TGTGCCAGCTCACGAGAGGGAGCAGCCACCGGGGAGCTGTTTTTT
TRBV2	TRBJ1-3	NA	15	once	CASSDGWAYGNTIYF	TGTGCCAGCAGTGACGGCTGGGCCTATGGAAACACCATATATTTT
TRBV6-1	TRBJ2-7	NA	12	NA	CASRLQDYEQYF	TGTGCCAGCAGGTTACAGGACTACGAGCAGTACTTC
TRBV27	TRBJ1-1	TRBD1	13	NA	CASSPGQGDEAFF	TGTGCCAGCAGTCCCGGACAGGGGGATGAAGCTTTCTTT
TRBV28	TRBJ2-7	NA	13	NA	CASSFWDTYEQYF	TGTGCCAGCAGTTTTTGGGACACCTACGAGCAGTACTTC
TRBV10-3	TRBJ1-2	TRBD1	14	NA	CATLGDRGGYGYTF	TGTGCCACGCTGGGGGACAGGGGAGGATATGGCTACACCTTC